These T cell receptor beta chains were read from a single sample in a study of blood T cell repertoires in COVID-19. TCRdb keeps only in-frame clones here, not all; method: immunoSEQ multiplex PCR. The table shows about 170,000 clones, with approximately 84% occurring only once. Sequenced material: peripheral blood. The receptors here all came from a woman older than 75 with COVID-19, enrolled during active disease. Each CDR3 is given with its conserved first and last residue. Each record gives: J gene, V gene, D gene, clone size, CDR3 DNA, CDR3 protein. D genes are given only for firm matches. Size values are once, few and many counts, or a class for expanded clones, and some rows have none.

J gene: TRBJ2-7
V gene: TRBV2
D gene: -
clone size: -
CDR3 DNA: TGTGCCAGCAGGGGGCGCGGGGACGAGCAGTACTTC
CDR3 protein: CASRGRGDEQYF

J gene: TRBJ1-6
V gene: TRBV28
D gene: -
clone size: once
CDR3 DNA: TGTGCCAGCAGCCCAGTCGGGATTGGTTCACCCCTCCACTTT
CDR3 protein: CASSPVGIGSPLHF

J gene: TRBJ1-2
V gene: TRBV12-3/TRBV12-4
D gene: -
clone size: -
CDR3 DNA: TGTGCCATTTGGGGAGGGACCTATGGCTACACCTTC
CDR3 protein: CAIWGGTYGYTF

J gene: TRBJ2-7
V gene: TRBV3-1/TRBV3-2
D gene: TRBD2
clone size: -
CDR3 DNA: TGTGCCAGCAGCGCTAGCGGGAGGGCCTACGAGCAGTACTTC
CDR3 protein: CASSASGRAYEQYF

J gene: TRBJ2-5
V gene: TRBV5-1
D gene: -
clone size: -
CDR3 DNA: TGCGCCAGCAGCTTCGGGGGTGAAGAGACCCAGTACTTC
CDR3 protein: CASSFGGEETQYF

J gene: TRBJ1-5
V gene: TRBV19
D gene: TRBD1
clone size: -
CDR3 DNA: TGTGCCAGTAGTAGGGACAGGGGGCTTAGCAATCAGCCCCAGCATTTT
CDR3 protein: CASSRDRGLSNQPQHF

J gene: TRBJ2-1
V gene: TRBV5-6
D gene: TRBD1
clone size: -
CDR3 DNA: TGTGCCAGCAGTTTCCTGCAGGGGGCCAATGAGCAGTTCTTC
CDR3 protein: CASSFLQGANEQFF

J gene: TRBJ2-3
V gene: TRBV19
D gene: TRBD1
clone size: -
CDR3 DNA: TGTGCCAGTAGTACTAACAGGGGAACGAGAGATACGCAGTATTTT
CDR3 protein: CASSTNRGTRDTQYF

J gene: TRBJ1-5
V gene: TRBV2
D gene: -
clone size: -
CDR3 DNA: TGTGCCAGCGCGGTGGGGGGGGCAAGCAATCAGCCCCAGCATTTT
CDR3 protein: CASAVGGASNQPQHF

J gene: TRBJ1-6
V gene: TRBV11-2
D gene: -
clone size: -
CDR3 DNA: TGTGCCAGCAGAAGAGGCTCTTGGACACCCCTCCACTTT
CDR3 protein: CASRRGSWTPLHF

J gene: TRBJ2-7
V gene: TRBV6-5
D gene: TRBD1
clone size: -
CDR3 DNA: TGTGCCAGCAGTTACACTGGACAGGGTCTCTACGAGCAGTACTTC
CDR3 protein: CASSYTGQGLYEQYF

J gene: TRBJ2-1
V gene: TRBV10-3
D gene: TRBD2
clone size: -
CDR3 DNA: TGTGCCATCAACAGCGGGGCTGTATATGAGCAGTTCTTC
CDR3 protein: CAINSGAVYEQFF

J gene: TRBJ2-7
V gene: TRBV19
D gene: TRBD1
clone size: -
CDR3 DNA: TGTGCCAGTAGTATGGGACAGTACTACGAGCAGTACTTC
CDR3 protein: CASSMGQYYEQYF

J gene: TRBJ2-7
V gene: TRBV27
D gene: TRBD1
clone size: -
CDR3 DNA: TGTGCCAGCAGTTGGGACAGGGAGTACGAGCAGTACTTC
CDR3 protein: CASSWDREYEQYF

J gene: TRBJ2-5
V gene: TRBV19
D gene: -
clone size: -
CDR3 DNA: TGTGCCAGTAGCCCAGGGGAAGGAGAGACCCAGTACTTC
CDR3 protein: CASSPGEGETQYF

J gene: TRBJ2-2
V gene: TRBV7-9
D gene: -
clone size: -
CDR3 DNA: TGTGCCAGCAGCTTGAGGGACTGGAACACCGGGGAGCTGTTTTTT
CDR3 protein: CASSLRDWNTGELFF

J gene: TRBJ2-7
V gene: TRBV5-1
D gene: TRBD1
clone size: -
CDR3 DNA: TGCGCCAGCAGCTTGGCAGGGGGCGGGAACGAGCAGTACTTC
CDR3 protein: CASSLAGGGNEQYF

J gene: TRBJ1-5
V gene: TRBV28
D gene: -
clone size: -
CDR3 DNA: TGTGCCAGCGTAAAGGGACTGTATAGCAATCAGCCCCAGCATTTT
CDR3 protein: CASVKGLYSNQPQHF

J gene: TRBJ2-2
V gene: TRBV11-2
D gene: -
clone size: -
CDR3 DNA: TGTGCCAGCAGCCCGGGTGGGAGGACCGGGGAGCTGTTTTTT
CDR3 protein: CASSPGGRTGELFF

J gene: TRBJ1-3
V gene: TRBV7-8
D gene: -
clone size: once
CDR3 DNA: TGTGCCAGCAGCTTACTACAGGGATCCGCTGGAAACACCATATATTTT
CDR3 protein: CASSLLQGSAGNTIYF

J gene: TRBJ1-4
V gene: TRBV4-3
D gene: -
clone size: -
CDR3 DNA: TGCGCCAGCAGCCAAGATCAAAGGGCAGGGTATGAAAAACTGTTTTTT
CDR3 protein: CASSQDQRAGYEKLFF

J gene: TRBJ1-4
V gene: TRBV6-1
D gene: TRBD1
clone size: -
CDR3 DNA: TGTGCCAGCAGTGAAGTTAATTGGGCAGGGGGCAATGAAAAACTGTTTTTT
CDR3 protein: CASSEVNWAGGNEKLFF

J gene: TRBJ2-7
V gene: TRBV27
D gene: TRBD2
clone size: -
CDR3 DNA: TGTGCCAGCAGTTTGCTAGCGGGAGTCGGCGAGCAGTACTTC
CDR3 protein: CASSLLAGVGEQYF

J gene: TRBJ2-3
V gene: TRBV19
D gene: TRBD2
clone size: -
CDR3 DNA: TGTGCCAGTAGTGAAGTACTAGCGGGATTCGCAGATACGCAGTATTTT
CDR3 protein: CASSEVLAGFADTQYF

J gene: TRBJ2-7
V gene: TRBV21-1
D gene: -
clone size: -
CDR3 DNA: TGTGCCAGCAGCAAAGGGAGCGGGCCCAGCTCCTACGAGCAGTACTTC
CDR3 protein: CASSKGSGPSSYEQYF

J gene: TRBJ2-7
V gene: TRBV18
D gene: -
clone size: once
CDR3 DNA: TGTGCCAGCTCACCGGACAGCGGCTCCTACGAGCAGTACTTC
CDR3 protein: CASSPDSGSYEQYF

J gene: TRBJ1-1
V gene: TRBV28
D gene: TRBD1
clone size: -
CDR3 DNA: TGTGCCAGCAGTACGACAGGGTTGAACACTGAAGCTTTCTTT
CDR3 protein: CASSTTGLNTEAFF

J gene: TRBJ1-3
V gene: TRBV3-1/TRBV3-2
D gene: TRBD1
clone size: -
CDR3 DNA: TGTGCCAGCAGCCATCCCTCGGACAGGCTAGGAAACACCATATATTTT
CDR3 protein: CASSHPSDRLGNTIYF

J gene: TRBJ1-2
V gene: TRBV11-2
D gene: TRBD1
clone size: -
CDR3 DNA: TGTGCCAGCAGCTTAGACGCAGGGGGCTATGGCTACACCTTC
CDR3 protein: CASSLDAGGYGYTF

J gene: TRBJ2-7
V gene: TRBV10-3
D gene: TRBD1
clone size: -
CDR3 DNA: TGTGCCAGCACAGGGACAGGGGCCTACGAGCAGTACTTC
CDR3 protein: CASTGTGAYEQYF

J gene: TRBJ2-1
V gene: TRBV4-2
D gene: -
clone size: -
CDR3 DNA: TGTGCCAGCAGCCAAGTAAACTTGGGCTATGAGCAGTTCTTC
CDR3 protein: CASSQVNLGYEQFF

J gene: TRBJ1-2
V gene: TRBV30
D gene: -
clone size: -
CDR3 DNA: TGTGCCTGGAGTCCGACAGAGAACTATGGCTACACCTTC
CDR3 protein: CAWSPTENYGYTF

J gene: TRBJ2-7
V gene: TRBV16
D gene: -
clone size: -
CDR3 DNA: TGTGCCAGCAGCCAATATCGGGGCGAGCAGTACTTC
CDR3 protein: CASSQYRGEQYF

J gene: TRBJ1-4
V gene: TRBV19
D gene: -
clone size: -
CDR3 DNA: TGTGCCAGTAGTATCAGCTGGGGAGAACTGTTTTTT
CDR3 protein: CASSISWGELFF

J gene: TRBJ1-2
V gene: TRBV5-4
D gene: TRBD1
clone size: once
CDR3 DNA: TGTGCCAGCAGACATGCCCGGCAGGGGGTGAGCTATGGCTACACCTTC
CDR3 protein: CASRHARQGVSYGYTF

J gene: TRBJ2-3
V gene: TRBV5-1
D gene: TRBD2
clone size: -
CDR3 DNA: TGCGCCAGCAGCCTAACCGGGACTAGCGGGACAGATACGCAGTATTTT
CDR3 protein: CASSLTGTSGTDTQYF

J gene: TRBJ1-1
V gene: TRBV19
D gene: -
clone size: medium-sized
CDR3 DNA: TGTGCCAGTAGGTGGCAAAAGAACACTGAAGCTTTCTTT
CDR3 protein: CASRWQKNTEAFF

J gene: TRBJ1-3
V gene: TRBV3-1/TRBV3-2
D gene: -
clone size: -
CDR3 DNA: TGTGCCAGCAGCCAAAACCGACAGAATGGAAACACCATATATTTT
CDR3 protein: CASSQNRQNGNTIYF